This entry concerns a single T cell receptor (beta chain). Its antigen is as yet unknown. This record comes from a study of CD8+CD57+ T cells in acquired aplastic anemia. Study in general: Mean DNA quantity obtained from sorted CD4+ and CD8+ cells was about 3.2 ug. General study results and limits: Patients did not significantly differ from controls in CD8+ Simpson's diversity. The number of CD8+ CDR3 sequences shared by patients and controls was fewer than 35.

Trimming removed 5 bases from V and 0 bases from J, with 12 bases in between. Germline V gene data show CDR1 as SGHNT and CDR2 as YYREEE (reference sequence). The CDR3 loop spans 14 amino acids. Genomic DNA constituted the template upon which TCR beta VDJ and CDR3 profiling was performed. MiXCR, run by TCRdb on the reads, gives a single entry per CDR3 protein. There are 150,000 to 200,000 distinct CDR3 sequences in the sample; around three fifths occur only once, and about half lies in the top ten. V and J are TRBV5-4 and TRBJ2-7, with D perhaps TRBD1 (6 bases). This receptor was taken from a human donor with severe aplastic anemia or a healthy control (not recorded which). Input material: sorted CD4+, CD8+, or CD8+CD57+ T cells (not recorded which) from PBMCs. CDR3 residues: CASRTGTTSYEQYF. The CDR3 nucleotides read TGTGCCAGCAGAACCGGGACAACCTCCTACGAGCAGTACTTC.